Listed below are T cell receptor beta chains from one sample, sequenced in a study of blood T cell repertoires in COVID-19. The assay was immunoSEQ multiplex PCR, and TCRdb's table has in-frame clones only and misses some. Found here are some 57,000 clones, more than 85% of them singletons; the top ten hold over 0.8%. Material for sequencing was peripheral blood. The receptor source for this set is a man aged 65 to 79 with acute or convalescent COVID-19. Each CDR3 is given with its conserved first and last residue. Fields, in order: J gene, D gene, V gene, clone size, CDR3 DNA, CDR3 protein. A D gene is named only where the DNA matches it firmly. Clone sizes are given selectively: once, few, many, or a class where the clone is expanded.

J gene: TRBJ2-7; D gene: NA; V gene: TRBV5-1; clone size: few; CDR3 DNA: TGCGCCAGCAGCTTGGTAAAGCCGCTCTACGAGCAGTACTTC; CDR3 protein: CASSLVKPLYEQYF
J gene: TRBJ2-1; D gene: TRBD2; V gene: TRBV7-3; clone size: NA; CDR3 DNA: TGTGCCAGCAGCCGGCTAGCGGGAGGGCGTAATGAGCAGTTCTTC; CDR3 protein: CASSRLAGGRNEQFF
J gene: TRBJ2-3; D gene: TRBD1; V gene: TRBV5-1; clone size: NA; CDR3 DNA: TGCGCCAGCAGCTTGTCCGGGACAGGGGGGGTAGATACGCAGTATTTT; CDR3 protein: CASSLSGTGGVDTQYF
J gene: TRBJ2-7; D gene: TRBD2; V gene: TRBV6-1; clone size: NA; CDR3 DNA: TGTGCCAGCAGTGAGCGAGCGGGACCGTACTTC; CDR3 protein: CASSERAGPYF
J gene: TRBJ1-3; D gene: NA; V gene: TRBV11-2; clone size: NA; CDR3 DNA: TGTGCCAGCAGCCCCTATCGGGGCTCTGGAAACACCATATATTTT; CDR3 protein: CASSPYRGSGNTIYF
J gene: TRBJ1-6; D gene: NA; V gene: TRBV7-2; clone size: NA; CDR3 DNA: TGTGCCAGCAGCTTAGTAGGTAGGGGTAATTCACCCCTCCACTTT; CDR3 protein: CASSLVGRGNSPLHF
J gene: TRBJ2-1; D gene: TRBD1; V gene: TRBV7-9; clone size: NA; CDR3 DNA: TGTGCCAGCAGCTTAGTGGTCAGGGGGAGCTACAATGAGCAGTTCTTC; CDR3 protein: CASSLVVRGSYNEQFF
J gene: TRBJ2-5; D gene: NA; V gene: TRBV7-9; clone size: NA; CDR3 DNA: TGTGCCAGCAGCTTAGTGTATTTGGGGTCGGGAGCGGCCCCCCTAACCCAGTACTTC; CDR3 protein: CASSLVYLGSGAAPLTQYF
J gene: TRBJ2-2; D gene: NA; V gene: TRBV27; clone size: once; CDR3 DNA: TGTGCCAGCAGTTTCCTGGGGGCGGCCGGGGAGCTGTTTTTT; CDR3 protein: CASSFLGAAGELFF
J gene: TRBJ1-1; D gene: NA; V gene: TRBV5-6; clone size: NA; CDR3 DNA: TGTGCCAGCAGCTTGCAGCCAGGGAAGAACACTGAAGCTTTCTTT; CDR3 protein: CASSLQPGKNTEAFF
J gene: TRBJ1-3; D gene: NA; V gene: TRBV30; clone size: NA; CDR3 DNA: TGTGCCGCTACAGTGGGCTCTGGAAACACCATATATTTT; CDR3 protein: CAATVGSGNTIYF
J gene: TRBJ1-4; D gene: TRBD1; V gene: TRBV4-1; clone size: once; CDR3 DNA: TGCGCCAGCAGCCAAGCTGGGACAGGGGGCAATGAAAAACTGTTTTTT; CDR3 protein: CASSQAGTGGNEKLFF
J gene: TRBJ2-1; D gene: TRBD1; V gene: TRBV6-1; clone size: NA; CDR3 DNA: TGTGCCAGCAGTGAAGCGACAGGGTATTACAATGAGCAGTTCTTC; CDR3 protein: CASSEATGYYNEQFF
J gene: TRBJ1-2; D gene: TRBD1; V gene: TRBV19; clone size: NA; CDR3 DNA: TGTGCCAGTAGTCCCACCAGGCAGGGGGCTGTTGGCTACACCTTC; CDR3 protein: CASSPTRQGAVGYTF
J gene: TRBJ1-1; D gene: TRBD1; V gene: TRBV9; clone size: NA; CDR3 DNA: TGTGCCAGCAGCGCGGGATCAGGACAGGGGGACGAAGCTTTCTTT; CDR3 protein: CASSAGSGQGDEAFF
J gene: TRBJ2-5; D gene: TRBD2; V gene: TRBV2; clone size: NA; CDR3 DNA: TGTGCCAGCAGGCAACTACTAGCGGGGGGGCAAGAGACCCAGTACTTC; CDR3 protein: CASRQLLAGGQETQYF
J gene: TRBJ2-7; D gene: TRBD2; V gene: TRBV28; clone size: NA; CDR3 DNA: TGTGCCAGCAGTCGTAGCGGGAGTGGCTCCTACGAGCAGTACTTC; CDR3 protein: CASSRSGSGSYEQYF
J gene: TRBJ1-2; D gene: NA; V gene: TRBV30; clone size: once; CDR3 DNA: TGTGCCTGGGGACTGGGCCGGGAAGGCTACACCTTC; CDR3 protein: CAWGLGREGYTF
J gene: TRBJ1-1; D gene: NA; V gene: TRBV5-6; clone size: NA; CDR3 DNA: TGTGCCAGCAGCTTTCCCGCAGACACTGAAGCTTTCTTT; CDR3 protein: CASSFPADTEAFF
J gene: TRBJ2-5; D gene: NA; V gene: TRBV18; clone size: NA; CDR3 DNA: TGTGCCAGCTCACCGGCACAGGCCCAAGAGACCCAGTACTTC; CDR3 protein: CASSPAQAQETQYF
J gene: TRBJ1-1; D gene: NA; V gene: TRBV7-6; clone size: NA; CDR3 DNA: TGTGCCAGCAGGGGCGGGGGGCGAGGCACTGAAGCTTTCTTT; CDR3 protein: CASRGGGRGTEAFF
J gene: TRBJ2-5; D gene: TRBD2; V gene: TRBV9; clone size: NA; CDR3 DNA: TGTGCCAGCAGCGTAGGAGCTAGCGGGGGTCAGAAGACCCAGTACTTC; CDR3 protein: CASSVGASGGQKTQYF
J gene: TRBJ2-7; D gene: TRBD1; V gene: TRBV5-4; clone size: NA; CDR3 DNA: TGTGCCAGCAGGACGGACAGGGAGCCTACCTACGAGCAGTACTTC; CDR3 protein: CASRTDREPTYEQYF
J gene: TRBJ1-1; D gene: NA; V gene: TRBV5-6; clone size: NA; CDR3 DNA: TGTGCCAGCAGCTTGGTTACAGGGCCCACTGAAGCTTTCTTT; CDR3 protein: CASSLVTGPTEAFF
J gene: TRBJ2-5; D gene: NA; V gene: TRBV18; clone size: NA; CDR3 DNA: TGTGCCAGCTCACCTACACAGAACACTCAAGAGACCCAGTACTTC; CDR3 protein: CASSPTQNTQETQYF
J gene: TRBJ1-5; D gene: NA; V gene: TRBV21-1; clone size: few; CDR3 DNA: TGTGCCACCGAACCACTTCTACAGGGAAGGCAGCCCCAGCATTTT; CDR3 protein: CATEPLLQGRQPQHF
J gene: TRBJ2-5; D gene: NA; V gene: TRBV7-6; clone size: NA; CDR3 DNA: TGTGCCAGCAGCCCAAAAAGAGGAGGGGTACAAGAGACCCAGTACTTC; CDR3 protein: CASSPKRGGVQETQYF
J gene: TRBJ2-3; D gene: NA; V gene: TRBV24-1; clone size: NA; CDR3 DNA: TGTGCCACCAGTGATTTTCCTAGCGGCACAGATACGCAGTATTTT; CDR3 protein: CATSDFPSGTDTQYF
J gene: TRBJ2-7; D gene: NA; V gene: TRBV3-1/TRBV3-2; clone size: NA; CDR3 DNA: TGTGCCAGCAGCCCCCGTCCGCGGAGCTACGAGCAGTACTTC; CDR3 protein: CASSPRPRSYEQYF
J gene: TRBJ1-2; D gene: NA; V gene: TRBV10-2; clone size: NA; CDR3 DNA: TGCGCCAGCAGTGGGAGGGGGGGGCCGCTGGGTTATGGCTACACCTTC; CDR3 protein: CASSGRGGPLGYGYTF
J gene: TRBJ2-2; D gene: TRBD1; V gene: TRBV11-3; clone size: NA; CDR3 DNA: TGTGCCAGCAGCTTTGGGACAGGGGGCACGGTCACCGGGGAGCTGTTTTTT; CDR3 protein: CASSFGTGGTVTGELFF
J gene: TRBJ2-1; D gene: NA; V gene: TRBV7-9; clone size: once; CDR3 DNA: TGTGCCAGCAGCTTAGGGGCCTATGAGCAGTTCTTC; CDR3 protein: CASSLGAYEQFF
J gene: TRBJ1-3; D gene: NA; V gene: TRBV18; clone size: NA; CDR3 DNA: TGTGCCAGCTCCCTTGACAACTCTGGAAACACCATATATTTT; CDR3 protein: CASSLDNSGNTIYF
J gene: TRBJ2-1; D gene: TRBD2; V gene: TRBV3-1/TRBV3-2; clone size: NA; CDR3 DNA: TGTGCCAACAGGGAAGCGGGGGGGTTGGATGAGCAGTTCTTC; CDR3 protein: CANREAGGLDEQFF
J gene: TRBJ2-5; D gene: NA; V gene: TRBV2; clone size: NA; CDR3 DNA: TGTGCCAGCAGTGAAGATAAACTTGAGACCCAGTACTTC; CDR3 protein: CASSEDKLETQYF
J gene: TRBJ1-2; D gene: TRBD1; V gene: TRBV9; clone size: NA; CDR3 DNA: TGTGCCAGCAGCCCAAGACAGGGAACCCCCTATGGCTACACCTTC; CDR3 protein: CASSPRQGTPYGYTF
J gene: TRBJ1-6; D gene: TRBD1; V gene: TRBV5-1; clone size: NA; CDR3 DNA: TGCGCCAGTCGTACAGGGGATTCACCCCTCCACTTT; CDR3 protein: CASRTGDSPLHF
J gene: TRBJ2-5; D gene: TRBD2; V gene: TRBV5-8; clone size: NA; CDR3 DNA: TGTGCCAGCAGCACTCAGGCGGGGGGGAAGACCCAGTACTTC; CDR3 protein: CASSTQAGGKTQYF
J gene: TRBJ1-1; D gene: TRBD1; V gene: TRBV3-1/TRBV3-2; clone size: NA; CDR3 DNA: TGTGCCAGCAGGCCGACAGGGTATTCCACTGAAGCTTTCTTT; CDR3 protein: CASRPTGYSTEAFF
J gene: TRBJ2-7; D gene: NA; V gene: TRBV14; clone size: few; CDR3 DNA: TGTGCCAGCAGCCTACAGGGTTACGAGCAGTACTTC; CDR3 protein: CASSLQGYEQYF
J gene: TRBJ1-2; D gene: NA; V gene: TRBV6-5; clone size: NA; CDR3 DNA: TGTGCCACCCGTGGGTCGATCGGGGGCTACACCTTC; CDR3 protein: CATRGSIGGYTF
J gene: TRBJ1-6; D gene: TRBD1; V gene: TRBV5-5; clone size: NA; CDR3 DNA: TGTGCCAGCAGCCTGTCCCGGGACAGTGGGGTGGGCAATTCACCCCTCCACTTT; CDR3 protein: CASSLSRDSGVGNSPLHF
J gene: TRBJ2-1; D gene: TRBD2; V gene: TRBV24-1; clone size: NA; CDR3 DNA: TGTGCCACCAGTGAAAGCGGGAGCGGGGAGCAGTTCTTC; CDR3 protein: CATSESGSGEQFF
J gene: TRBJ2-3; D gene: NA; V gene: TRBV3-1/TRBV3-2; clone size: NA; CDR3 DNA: TGTGCCAGCAGCCCGGCGGCGAGCTTAACAGATACGCAGTATTTT; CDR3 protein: CASSPAASLTDTQYF
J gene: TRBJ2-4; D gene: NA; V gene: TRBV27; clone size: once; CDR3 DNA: TGTGCCAGCAGGCCGGGTCCTAACATTCAGTACTTC; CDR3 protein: CASRPGPNIQYF
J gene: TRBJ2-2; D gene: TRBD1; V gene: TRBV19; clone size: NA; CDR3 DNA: TGTGCCAGTAGTATTTCGGACAGGGTGACCGGGGAGCTGTTTTTT; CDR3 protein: CASSISDRVTGELFF
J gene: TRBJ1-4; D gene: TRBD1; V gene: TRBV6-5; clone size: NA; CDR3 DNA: TGTGCCAGCAGATCCGGGACAGGGCTGCAAAAACTGTTTTTT; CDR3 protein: CASRSGTGLQKLFF
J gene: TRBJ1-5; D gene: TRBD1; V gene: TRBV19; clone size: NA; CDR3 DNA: TGTGCCAGTAGTACACCGGACAGGGCGGGCAATCAGCCCCAGCATTTT; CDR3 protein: CASSTPDRAGNQPQHF
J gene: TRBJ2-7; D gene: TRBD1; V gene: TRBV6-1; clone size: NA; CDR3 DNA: TGTGCCAGCCTTACACCGGGACAGGGGGCCAAGCAGTACTTC; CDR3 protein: CASLTPGQGAKQYF
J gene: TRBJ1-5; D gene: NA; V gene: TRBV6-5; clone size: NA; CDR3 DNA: TGTGCCAGCGGTCCAGGAACATCGAAGGAGCCCCAGCATTTT; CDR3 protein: CASGPGTSKEPQHF
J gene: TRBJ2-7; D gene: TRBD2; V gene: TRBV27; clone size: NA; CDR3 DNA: TGTGCCAGCATGTCATACAGCGGGACCTACGAGCAGTACTTC; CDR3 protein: CASMSYSGTYEQYF
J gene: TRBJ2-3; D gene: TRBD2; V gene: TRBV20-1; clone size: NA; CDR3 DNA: TGCAGTGCTAGTTTGGCGGGAGTTGGCACAGATACGCAGTATTTT; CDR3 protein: CSASLAGVGTDTQYF
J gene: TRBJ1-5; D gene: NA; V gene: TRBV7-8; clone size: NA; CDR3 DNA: TGTGTCAGCAGCCCGACAGATAGCAATCAGCCCCAGCATTTT; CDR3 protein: CVSSPTDSNQPQHF